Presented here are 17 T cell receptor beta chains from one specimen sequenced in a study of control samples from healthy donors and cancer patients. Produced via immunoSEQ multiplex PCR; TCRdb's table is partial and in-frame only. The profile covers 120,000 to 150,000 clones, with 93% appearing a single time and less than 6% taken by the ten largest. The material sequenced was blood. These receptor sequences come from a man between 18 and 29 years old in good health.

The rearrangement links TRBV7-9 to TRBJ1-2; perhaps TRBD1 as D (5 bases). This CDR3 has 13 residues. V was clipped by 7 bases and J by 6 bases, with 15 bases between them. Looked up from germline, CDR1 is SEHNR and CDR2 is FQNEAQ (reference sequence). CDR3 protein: CASNYGTSDGYTF. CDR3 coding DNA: TGTGCCAGCAACTACGGGACCTCAGATGGCTACACCTTC.

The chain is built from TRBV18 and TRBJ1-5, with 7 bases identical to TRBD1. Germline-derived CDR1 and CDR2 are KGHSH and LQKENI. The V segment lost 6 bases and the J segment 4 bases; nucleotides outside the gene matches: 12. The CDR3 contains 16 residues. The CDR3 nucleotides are TGTGCCAGCTCGTCAACCGGGACAGCTAAGAATCAGCCCCAGCATTTT. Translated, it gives CASSSTGTAKNQPQHF.

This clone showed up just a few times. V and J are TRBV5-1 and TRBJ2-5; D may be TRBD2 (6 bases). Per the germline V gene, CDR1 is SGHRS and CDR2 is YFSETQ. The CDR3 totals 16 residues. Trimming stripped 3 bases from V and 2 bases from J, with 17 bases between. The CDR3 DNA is TGCGCCAGCAGCTATGGTCGGAGCGGGCCACAAGAGACCCAGTACTTC. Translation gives CASSYGRSGPQETQYF.

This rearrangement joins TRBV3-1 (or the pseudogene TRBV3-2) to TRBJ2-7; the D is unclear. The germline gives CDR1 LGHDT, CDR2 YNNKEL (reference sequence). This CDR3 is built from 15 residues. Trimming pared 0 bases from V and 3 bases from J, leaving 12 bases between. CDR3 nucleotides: TGTGCCAGCAGCCAAGATAGGGTCCTCCTCTACGAGCAGTACTTC. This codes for CASSQDRVLLYEQYF.

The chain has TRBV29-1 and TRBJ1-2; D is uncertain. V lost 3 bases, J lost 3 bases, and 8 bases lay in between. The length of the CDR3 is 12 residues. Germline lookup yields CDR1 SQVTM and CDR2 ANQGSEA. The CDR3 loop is CSVEGRDYGYTF. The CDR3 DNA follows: TGCAGCGTTGAGGGGAGAGACTATGGCTACACCTTC. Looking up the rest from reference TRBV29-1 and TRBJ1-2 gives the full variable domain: SAVISQKPSRDICQRGTSLTIQCQVDSQVTMMFWYRQQPGQSLTLIATANQGSEATYESGFVIDKFPISRPNLTFSTLTVSNMSPEDSSIYLCSVEGRDYGYTFGSGTRLTVV.

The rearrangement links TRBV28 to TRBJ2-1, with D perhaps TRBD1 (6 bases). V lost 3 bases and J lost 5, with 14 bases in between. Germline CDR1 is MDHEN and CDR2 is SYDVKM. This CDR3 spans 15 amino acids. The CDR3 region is CASSLGTGFDNEQFF. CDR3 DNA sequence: TGTGCCAGCAGTTTGGGTACAGGGTTCGACAATGAGCAGTTCTTC.

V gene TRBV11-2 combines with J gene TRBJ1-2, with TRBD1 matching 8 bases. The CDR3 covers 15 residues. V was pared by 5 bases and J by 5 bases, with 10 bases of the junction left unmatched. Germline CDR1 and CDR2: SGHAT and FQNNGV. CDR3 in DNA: TGTGCCAGCAGCAAGTCGACAGGGGACGAGTATGGCTACACCTTC. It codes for CASSKSTGDEYGYTF.

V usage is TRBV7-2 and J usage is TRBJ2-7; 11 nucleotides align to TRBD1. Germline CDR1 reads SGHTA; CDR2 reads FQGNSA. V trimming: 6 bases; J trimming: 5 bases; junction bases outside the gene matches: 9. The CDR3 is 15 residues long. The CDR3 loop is CASRRTGGVWNEQYF. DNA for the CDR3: TGTGCCAGCAGGCGGACAGGGGGCGTTTGGAACGAGCAGTACTTC.

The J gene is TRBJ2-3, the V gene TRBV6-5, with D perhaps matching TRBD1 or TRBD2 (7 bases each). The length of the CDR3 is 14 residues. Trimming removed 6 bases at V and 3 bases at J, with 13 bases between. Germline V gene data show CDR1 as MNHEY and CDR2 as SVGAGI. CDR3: CASSPQGGTDTQYF. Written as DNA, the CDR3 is TGTGCCAGCAGCCCCCAGGGGGGGACAGATACGCAGTATTTT.

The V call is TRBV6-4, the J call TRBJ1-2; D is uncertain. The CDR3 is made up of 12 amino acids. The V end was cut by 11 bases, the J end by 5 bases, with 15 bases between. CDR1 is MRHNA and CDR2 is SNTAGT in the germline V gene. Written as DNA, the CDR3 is TGTGCCTCCCCGGGGAGAGGTTATGGCTACACCTTC. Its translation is CASPGRGYGYTF.

The CDR3 here is CASSRLGQFGGETQYF. CDR3 DNA sequence: TGCGCCAGCAGCCGCCTTGGACAGTTCGGGGGGGAGACCCAGTACTTC. J is TRBJ2-5 and V is TRBV4-1, with a tentative D call TRBD2 (7 bases). The length of the CDR3 is 16 residues. The germline V and J ends were trimmed by 4 bases and 5 bases, with 20 bases remaining between them. Germline V CDR1 and CDR2: MGHRA, YSYEKL.

CDR3 coding DNA: TGTGCCAGCTCACCAAGACAGGGCCAAGAGACCCAGTACTTC. Translation: CASSPRQGQETQYF. The chain employs TRBV18 and TRBJ2-5; TRBD1 matches 7 bases. Trimming cost V 2 bases and J 1 base; bases outside gene matches: 1. Germline assignment: CDR1 KGHSH and CDR2 LQKENI. The CDR3 has 14 residues.

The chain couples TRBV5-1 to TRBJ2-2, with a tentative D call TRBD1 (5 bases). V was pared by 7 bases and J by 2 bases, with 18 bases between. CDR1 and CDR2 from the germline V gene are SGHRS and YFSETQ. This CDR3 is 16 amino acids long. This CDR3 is CASFFVGQGNTGELFF. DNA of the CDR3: TGCGCCAGCTTCTTCGTTGGTCAGGGAAACACCGGGGAGCTGTTTTTT.

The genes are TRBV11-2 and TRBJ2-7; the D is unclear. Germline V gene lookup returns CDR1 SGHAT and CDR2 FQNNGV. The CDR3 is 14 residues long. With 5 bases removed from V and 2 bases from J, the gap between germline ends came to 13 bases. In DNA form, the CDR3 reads TGTGCCAGCAGCACTCTACAGAGACCCTACGAGCAGTACTTC. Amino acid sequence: CASSTLQRPYEQYF.

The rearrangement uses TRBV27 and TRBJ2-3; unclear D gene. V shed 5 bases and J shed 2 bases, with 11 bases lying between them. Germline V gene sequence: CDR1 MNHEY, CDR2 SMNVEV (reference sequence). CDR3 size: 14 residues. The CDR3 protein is CASSGFSLTDTQYF. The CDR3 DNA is TGTGCCAGCAGTGGCTTTTCCCTCACAGATACGCAGTATTTT.

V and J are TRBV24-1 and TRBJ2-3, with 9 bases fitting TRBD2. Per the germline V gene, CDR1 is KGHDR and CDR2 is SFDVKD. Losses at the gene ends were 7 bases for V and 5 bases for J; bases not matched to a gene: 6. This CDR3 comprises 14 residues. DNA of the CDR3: TGTGCCACCAGCCGCCGCGGGGGGGGAGATACGCAGTATTTT. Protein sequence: CATSRRGGGDTQYF.

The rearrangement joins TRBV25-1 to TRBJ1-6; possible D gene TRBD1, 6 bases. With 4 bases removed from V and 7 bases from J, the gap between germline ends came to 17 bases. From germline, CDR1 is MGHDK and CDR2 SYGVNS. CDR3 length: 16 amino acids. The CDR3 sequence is CASSVRGGLANSPLHF. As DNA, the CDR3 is TGTGCCAGCAGTGTCAGGGGAGGGCTGGCCAATTCACCCCTCCACTTT.